This T cell receptor (beta chain) was recovered during a study of blood T cells in healthy people across ages. Looking at the study overall: About one barcoded beta molecule was captured per two T cells (by template switching).

General study findings and limits: Observed TCR beta diversity per million T cells went down as age went up. This fall followed a roughly linear course with age.

Researchers report isolating at least 7 million PBMCs per sample. This clonotype was counted at least ten times. The antigen is unknown. The authors ran a second PCR of roughly 6 to 12 cycles using a sample-barcoded 5' primer and a J-beta primer mix. Any given sample supplied a minimum of 2.5 million CDR3-containing paired-end reads. Using its own MiXCR run on the 5' RACE reads, TCRdb lists one record per CDR3 protein. The profile shows fewer than 800,000 distinct CDR3 sequences, around 32% of them singletons. The sequence came from a woman of 80 years or more in good health. Sequencing was done on a sample of blood.

The CDR3 coding sequence is TGTGCCAGCAGCCAAGTGACAGGGGGCCAAGAGACCCAGTACTTC. This translates into CASSQVTGGQETQYF. J is TRBJ2-5 and V is TRBV3-1, with TRBD1 identical over 9 bases. J gave up 1 base and V 1 base, and 1 base lay outside the gene matches. Germline V gene data show CDR1 as LGHDT and CDR2 as YNNKEL (reference sequence). The length of the CDR3 is 15 residues.